This T cell receptor (beta chain) was documented in a study of lymphopenia after photon versus proton radiotherapy. Overall study results and limits: After lymphocyte nadir, photon-treated repertoires showed oligoclonal expansion, especially CD8+ Temra. Relative stability marked proton patients; photon patients lost diversity and naive cells. Larger post-nadir TCR diversity loss correlated inversely with survival in deceased patients.

On this clone itself: Its antigen is as yet unknown.

Sequencing was performed with immunoSEQ multiplex PCR; in TCRdb, only in-frame clones are kept and a portion is missing. The sample has over 20,000 clones, roughly 90% seen once; the top ten hold 11%. This clonotype originated in a man older than 75 with esophageal cancer. Sequencing was performed on peripheral blood, taken from a patient treated with proton-based radiotherapy.

CDR3 sequence reads: CASSLEDRTVPTF. CDR3 nucleotides: TGTGCCAGCAGCTTAGAGGACAGGACCGTCCCTACCTTC. The chain employs TRBV7-2 and TRBJ1-2; 7 bases match TRBD1. V gave up 1 base and J gave up 14 bases; unmatched junction bases: 10. Germline loops: CDR1 SGHTA, CDR2 FQGNSA. This CDR3 has 13 residues. Supplemented by reference TRBV7-2 and TRBJ1-2, the full variable domain reads GAGVSQSPSNKVTEKGKDVELRCDPISGHTALYWYRQSLGQGLEFLIYFQGNSAPDKSGLPSDRFSAERTGGSVSTLTIQRTQQEDSAVYLCASSLEDRTVPTFGSGTRLTVV.